This T cell receptor beta chain was retrieved from a study of blood T cell repertoires in COVID-19. Study-level information: In each case, the material was cDNA or gDNA derived from T cells, B-cell-depleted T cells, or PBMCs.

Germline lookup yields CDR1 PRHDT and CDR2 FYEKMQ (reference sequence). The V segment lost 6 bases and the J segment 8 bases; nucleotides outside the gene matches: 15. The CDR3 totals 15 residues. Ages ranged from about 18 to 100 years, with residence in some 25 US areas. Categorization into cohorts depended on clinical history that participants reported. This table comes from immunoSEQ multiplex PCR, and its TCRdb copy is limited to in-frame clones, with some not included. The sample includes 160,000 or so clones, less than 90% of them seen just once. This rearrangement joins TRBV13 to TRBJ2-7; 8 bases fit TRBD1. The TCR originated in a human donor with acute COVID-19. The donor label of this sample is uncertain. The specimen sequenced was PBMCs or T cells enriched from blood (not recorded which). CDR3 in amino acids: CASSRTPGQGSKQYF. CDR3 nucleotide sequence: TGTGCCAGCAGTCGTACCCCTGGACAGGGTTCGAAGCAGTACTTC.